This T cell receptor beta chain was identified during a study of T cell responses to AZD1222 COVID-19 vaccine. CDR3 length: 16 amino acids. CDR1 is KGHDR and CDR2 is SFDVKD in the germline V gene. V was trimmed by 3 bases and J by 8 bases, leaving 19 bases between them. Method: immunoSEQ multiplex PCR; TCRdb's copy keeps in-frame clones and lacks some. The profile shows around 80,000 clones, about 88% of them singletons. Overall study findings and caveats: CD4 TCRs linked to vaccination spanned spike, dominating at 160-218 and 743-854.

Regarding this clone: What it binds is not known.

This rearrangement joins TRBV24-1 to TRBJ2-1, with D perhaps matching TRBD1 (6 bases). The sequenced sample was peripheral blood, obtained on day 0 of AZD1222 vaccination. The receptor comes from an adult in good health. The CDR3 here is CATSDTRLGEGDEQFF. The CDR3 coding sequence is TGTGCCACCAGTGATACCCGCCTTGGTGAGGGGGATGAGCAGTTCTTC.